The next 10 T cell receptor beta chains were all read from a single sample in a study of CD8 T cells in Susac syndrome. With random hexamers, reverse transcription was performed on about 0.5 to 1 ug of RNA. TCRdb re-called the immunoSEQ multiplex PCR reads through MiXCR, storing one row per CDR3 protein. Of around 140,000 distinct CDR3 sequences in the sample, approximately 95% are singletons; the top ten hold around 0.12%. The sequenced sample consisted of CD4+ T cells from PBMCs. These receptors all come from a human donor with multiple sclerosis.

CDR3: CSVQVLNGYTF. The CDR3 nucleotides are TGCAGCGTTCAAGTCTTAAATGGCTACACCTTC. The genes are TRBV29-1 and TRBJ1-2; D gene unclear. V shed 5 bases and J shed 6 bases, with 10 bases lying between them. Germline V gene sequence: CDR1 SQVTM, CDR2 ANQGSEA. The CDR3 has 11 amino acids.

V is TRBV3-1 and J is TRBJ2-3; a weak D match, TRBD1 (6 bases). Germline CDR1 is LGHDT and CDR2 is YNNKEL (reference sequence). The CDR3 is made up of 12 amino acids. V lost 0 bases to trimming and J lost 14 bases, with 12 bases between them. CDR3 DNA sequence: TGTGCCAGCAGCCAAGATCCCGGACAGATGTATTTT. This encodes CASSQDPGQMYF.

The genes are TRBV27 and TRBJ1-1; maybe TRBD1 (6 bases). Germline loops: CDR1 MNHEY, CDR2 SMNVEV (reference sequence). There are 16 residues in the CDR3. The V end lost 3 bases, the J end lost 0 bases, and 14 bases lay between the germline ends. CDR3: CASSFSLGGMNTEAFF. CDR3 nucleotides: TGTGCCAGCAGTTTTTCCCTTGGGGGCATGAACACTGAAGCTTTCTTT.

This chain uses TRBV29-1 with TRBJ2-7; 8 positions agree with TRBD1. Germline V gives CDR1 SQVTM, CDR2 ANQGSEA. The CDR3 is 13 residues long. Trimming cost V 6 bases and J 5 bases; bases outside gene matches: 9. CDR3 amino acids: CSVRRQGSHEQYF. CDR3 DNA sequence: TGCAGCGTACGACGACAGGGGTCCCACGAGCAGTACTTC.

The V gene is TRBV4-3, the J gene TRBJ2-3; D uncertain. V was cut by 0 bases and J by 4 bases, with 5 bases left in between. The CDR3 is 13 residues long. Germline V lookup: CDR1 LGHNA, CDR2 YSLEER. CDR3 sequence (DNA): TGCGCCAGCAGCCAAGACGGCGCAGATACGCAGTATTTT. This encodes CASSQDGADTQYF.

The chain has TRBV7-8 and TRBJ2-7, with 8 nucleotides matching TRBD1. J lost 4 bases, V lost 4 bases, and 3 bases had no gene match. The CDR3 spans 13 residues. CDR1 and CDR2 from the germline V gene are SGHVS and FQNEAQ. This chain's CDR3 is CASSSDREYEQYF. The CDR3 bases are TGTGCCAGCAGCTCGGACAGGGAATACGAGCAGTACTTC.

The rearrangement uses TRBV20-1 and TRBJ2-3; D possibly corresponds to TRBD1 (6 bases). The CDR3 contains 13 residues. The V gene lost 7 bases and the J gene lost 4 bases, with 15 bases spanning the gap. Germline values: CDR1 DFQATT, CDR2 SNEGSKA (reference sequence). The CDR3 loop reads CSEVPRGSDTQYF. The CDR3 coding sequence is TGCAGTGAAGTTCCCAGGGGCTCAGATACGCAGTATTTT.

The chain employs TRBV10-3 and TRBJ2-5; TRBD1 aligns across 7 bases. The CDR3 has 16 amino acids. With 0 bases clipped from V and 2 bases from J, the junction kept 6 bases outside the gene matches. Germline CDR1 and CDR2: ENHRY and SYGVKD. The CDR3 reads CAISESMGQIQETQYF. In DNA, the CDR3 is TGTGCCATCAGTGAGTCCATGGGACAGATACAAGAGACCCAGTACTTC.

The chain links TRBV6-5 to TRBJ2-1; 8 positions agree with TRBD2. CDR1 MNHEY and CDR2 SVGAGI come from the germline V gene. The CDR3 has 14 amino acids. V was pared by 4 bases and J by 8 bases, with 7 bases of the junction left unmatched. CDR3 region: CASSLAGRGDEQFF. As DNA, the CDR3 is TGTGCCAGCAGTTTAGCGGGGCGAGGGGATGAGCAGTTCTTC.

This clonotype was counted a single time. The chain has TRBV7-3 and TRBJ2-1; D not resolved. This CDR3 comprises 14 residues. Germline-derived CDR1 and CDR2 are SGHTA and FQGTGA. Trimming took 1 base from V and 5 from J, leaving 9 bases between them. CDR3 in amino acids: CASSLSPANNEQFF. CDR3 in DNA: TGTGCCAGCAGCTTAAGTCCAGCGAACAATGAGCAGTTCTTC.